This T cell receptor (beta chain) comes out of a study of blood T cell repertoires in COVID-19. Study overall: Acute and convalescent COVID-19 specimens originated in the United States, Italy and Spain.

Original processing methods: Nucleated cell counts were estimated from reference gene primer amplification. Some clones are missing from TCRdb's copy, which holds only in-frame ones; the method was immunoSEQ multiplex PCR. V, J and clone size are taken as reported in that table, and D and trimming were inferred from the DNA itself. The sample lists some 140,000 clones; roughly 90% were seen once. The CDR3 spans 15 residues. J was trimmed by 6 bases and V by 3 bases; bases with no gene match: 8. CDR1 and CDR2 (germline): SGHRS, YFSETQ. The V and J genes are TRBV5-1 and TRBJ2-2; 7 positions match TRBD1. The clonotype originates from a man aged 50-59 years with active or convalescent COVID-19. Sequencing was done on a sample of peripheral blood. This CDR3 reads CASSWGQILSGELFF. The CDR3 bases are TGCGCCAGCAGCTGGGGACAGATCCTCTCCGGGGAGCTGTTTTTT.